The rows below give T cell receptor beta chains drawn from one sample of a study of shared clonotypes between healthy human individuals. Only in-frame clones appear in the TCRdb table, and some are missing; sequencing was by immunoSEQ multiplex PCR. The repertoire holds over 2 million clones, with over 85% as singletons. The specimen was naive CD8+ T cells sorted from blood. Receptors originate from a man aged 18 to 35 in good health. The CDR3 runs from the conserved cysteine through the conserved F or W. A D gene is named only where the DNA matches it firmly. Clone sizes are given selectively: once, few, many, or a class where the clone is expanded.

v_call: TRBV19; j_call: TRBJ1-1; d_call: NA; clone_size: NA; cdr3_aa: CASGVEGRGNTEAFF; cdr3_nt: TGTGCCAGTGGGGTAGAAGGGAGAGGAAACACTGAAGCTTTCTTT
v_call: TRBV6-5; j_call: TRBJ1-2; d_call: NA; clone_size: few; cdr3_aa: CASSLRRESNYGYTF; cdr3_nt: TGTGCCAGCAGCCTACGCCGGGAATCTAACTATGGCTACACCTTC
v_call: TRBV7-9; j_call: TRBJ2-7; d_call: TRBD1; clone_size: NA; cdr3_aa: CASMDRVGYEQYF; cdr3_nt: TGTGCCAGCATGGACAGGGTCGGGTACGAGCAGTACTTC
v_call: TRBV5-1; j_call: TRBJ2-2; d_call: TRBD1; clone_size: NA; cdr3_aa: CASSLARTGEAGELFF; cdr3_nt: TGCGCCAGCAGCTTGGCCAGGACAGGGGAAGCCGGGGAGCTGTTTTTT
v_call: TRBV7-9; j_call: TRBJ1-2; d_call: TRBD1; clone_size: NA; cdr3_aa: CASSLGQTGTGYTF; cdr3_nt: TGTGCCAGCAGCCTGGGACAGACAGGTACAGGCTACACCTTC
v_call: TRBV6-5; j_call: TRBJ1-1; d_call: NA; clone_size: NA; cdr3_aa: CASSYSMGLEAFF; cdr3_nt: TGTGCCAGCAGTTACTCGATGGGACTTGAAGCTTTCTTT
v_call: TRBV5-1; j_call: TRBJ1-6; d_call: NA; clone_size: once; cdr3_aa: CASSLDGAGDYSPLHF; cdr3_nt: TGCGCCAGCAGCTTGGATGGGGCAGGGGACTATTCACCCCTCCACTTT
v_call: TRBV9; j_call: TRBJ2-3; d_call: NA; clone_size: NA; cdr3_aa: CASSASGLYTDTQYF; cdr3_nt: TGTGCCAGCAGCGCCTCGGGACTGTACACAGATACGCAGTATTTT
v_call: TRBV30; j_call: TRBJ2-3; d_call: NA; clone_size: NA; cdr3_aa: CAWSRTADTQYF; cdr3_nt: TGTGCCTGGAGTAGGACTGCAGATACGCAGTATTTT
v_call: TRBV27; j_call: TRBJ2-5; d_call: TRBD1; clone_size: once; cdr3_aa: CASSLQGAGTQYF; cdr3_nt: TGTGCCAGCAGCCTACAGGGGGCGGGGACCCAGTACTTC
v_call: TRBV11-2; j_call: TRBJ1-6; d_call: TRBD1; clone_size: NA; cdr3_aa: CASSLDPTGGAYNSPLHF; cdr3_nt: TGTGCCAGCAGCTTAGATCCGACAGGGGGCGCCTATAATTCACCCCTCCACTTT
v_call: TRBV4-1; j_call: TRBJ2-7; d_call: TRBD1; clone_size: NA; cdr3_aa: CASSSDRGFYEQYF; cdr3_nt: TGCGCCAGCAGCTCCGACAGGGGGTTCTACGAGCAGTACTTC
v_call: TRBV7-8; j_call: TRBJ2-3; d_call: TRBD1; clone_size: NA; cdr3_aa: CASSVRDRDGDTQYF; cdr3_nt: TGTGCCAGCAGCGTCCGGGACAGGGATGGCGATACGCAGTATTTT
v_call: TRBV28; j_call: TRBJ2-3; d_call: TRBD2; clone_size: few; cdr3_aa: CATQLAGRTDTQYF; cdr3_nt: TGTGCCACTCAACTAGCGGGAAGGACAGATACGCAGTATTTT
v_call: TRBV6-1; j_call: TRBJ2-1; d_call: NA; clone_size: NA; cdr3_aa: CASSEYAGKRDEQFF; cdr3_nt: TGTGCCAGCAGTGAATATGCAGGCAAGCGGGATGAGCAGTTCTTC
v_call: TRBV30; j_call: TRBJ1-1; d_call: NA; clone_size: NA; cdr3_aa: CAYHLGGNTEAFF; cdr3_nt: TGTGCCTACCATCTAGGGGGGAACACTGAAGCTTTCTTT